Following are 9 T cell receptor beta chains from one sample sequenced in a study of T cell repertoires in aging, cancer and after chemotherapy. Amplification of TCR beta used genomic DNA extracted from peripheral blood. TRB rearrangements spanning V, D and J were amplified using mixed TRB-A/B primers. TCRdb re-analysed the multiplex PCR reads in MiXCR, keeping a single row per CDR3 protein. The table records some 9,900 distinct CDR3 sequences, around a quarter of them present only once. The sequencing sample was made of blood. These receptors all stem from a human donor in good health.

As for this clonotype: The germline gene is not matched at one end of the junction; a read error may be the cause. V usage is TRBV27 and J usage is TRBJ2-2; no reliable D call. This CDR3 has 15 residues. The germline gives CDR1 MNHEY, CDR2 SMNVEV (reference sequence). The CDR3 DNA reads as TGTGCCAGCACTTTATCTCAGGTGAACACCGGGGAGCTGTTTTTT. This encodes CASTLSQVNTGELFF.

The CDR3 DNA sequence: TGTGCCAGCAGCTTCGAGGGGGCGAACACTGAAGCTTTCTTT. It codes for CASSFEGANTEAFF. The chain joins TRBV7-3 to TRBJ1-1, with 7 bases lining up with TRBD1. J lost 1 base, V lost 3 bases, and 2 bases had no gene match. CDR3 length: 14 amino acids. Germline CDR1 and CDR2: SGHTA and FQGTGA.

This clonotype is categorized as medium-sized. The rearrangement links TRBV6-5 to TRBJ1-1; 8 bases are shared with TRBD1. V shed 3 bases and J 3 bases; nucleotides not matched to a gene: 9. The CDR3 covers 16 residues. The germline V gene has CDR1 MNHEY and CDR2 SVGAGI. This chain's CDR3 is CASSYAGGYGDTEAFF. CDR3 DNA: TGTGCCAGCAGTTATGCAGGGGGCTATGGTGACACTGAAGCTTTCTTT.

By share, this clonotype ranks as medium-sized (0.01 to 0.1%). CDR3 residues: CASSDGAGNTIYF. The CDR3, as DNA: TGTGCCAGCAGCGATGGGGCCGGAAACACCATATATTTT. The gene calls are TRBV7-9 and TRBJ1-3, with D maybe TRBD1 (5 bases). This CDR3 has 13 residues. Germline V gene data show CDR1 as SEHNR and CDR2 as FQNEAQ (reference sequence). V shed 5 bases and J shed 4 bases, with 9 bases lying between them.

This clonotype was seen more than once but under ten times. V and J are TRBV18 and TRBJ2-2; no definite D call. Germline V gives CDR1 KGHSH, CDR2 LQKENI. The CDR3 is 16 residues long. The V end lost 2 bases, the J end lost 0 bases, and 10 bases lay between the germline ends. The CDR3 DNA is TGTGCCAGCTCACCATTAGAGGCGTCGAACACCGGGGAGCTGTTTTTT. Translated: CASSPLEASNTGELFF. Drawing the rest from reference TRBV18 and TRBJ2-2, the complete variable domain is NAGVMQNPRHLVRRRGQEARLRCSPMKGHSHVYWYRQLPEEGLKFMVYLQKENIIDESGMPKERFSAEFPKEGPSILRIQQVVRGDSAAYFCASSPLEASNTGELFFGEGSRLTVL.

Concerning this clonotype: This sequence may be a read error, since a much larger clone differs from it by one base. The J gene is TRBJ1-6, the V gene TRBV30, with D perhaps matching TRBD1 (6 bases). The CDR3 is made up of 15 amino acids. CDR1 is GTSNPN, CDR2 SVGIG, per germline (reference sequence). CDR3 in DNA: TGTGCCCGGAGTTCCAACAGGGAGGAAAATTCACCCCTCCACTTT. Its protein product is CARSSNREENSPLHF.

By sample share, this clonotype is medium-sized. CDR3 in DNA: TGCAGCGTTGAAGATGACCTAGTAGGGGAGACCCAGTACTTC. This translates into CSVEDDLVGETQYF. The chain uses TRBV29-1 and TRBJ2-5; D is unclear. From germline, CDR1 is SQVTM and CDR2 ANQGSEA. The V and J ends lost 0 bases and 5 bases respectively, with 13 bases between them. This CDR3 contains 14 residues. Full variable domain (remainder filled in from reference TRBV29-1 and TRBJ2-5): SAVISQKPSRDICQRGTSLTIQCQVDSQVTMMFWYRQQPGQSLTLIATANQGSEATYESGFVIDKFPISRPNLTFSTLTVSNMSPEDSSIYLCSVEDDLVGETQYFGPGTRLLVL.

This clonotype was found a few times. The V and J genes are TRBV6-5 and TRBJ2-3, with TRBD2 identical over 9 bases. This CDR3 has 14 amino acids. With V trimmed by 6 bases and J by 1 base, 2 bases remained unmatched. Germline-derived CDR1 and CDR2 are MNHEY and SVGAGI. CDR3 DNA sequence: TGTGCCAGCAGACCTAGCGGGGGCACAGATACGCAGTATTTT. Its translation: CASRPSGGTDTQYF.

The V call is TRBV5-1, the J call TRBJ1-1; the D is unclear. The V and J ends lost 0 bases and 1 base respectively, with 7 bases between them. Germline V gene data show CDR1 as SGHRS and CDR2 as YFSETQ. This CDR3 region has 14 residues. CDR3 DNA: TGCGCCAGCAGCTTGGGGAGTGGGAACACTGAAGCTTTCTTT. It specifies CASSLGSGNTEAFF.